The 19 T cell receptor beta chains listed next were all sequenced from one sample in a study of blood T cells in healthy people across ages. With a J-beta primer mix and a sample-barcoded 5' primer, a second PCR ran about 7 to 11 cycles. TCRdb reprocessed the 5' RACE reads with MiXCR, giving one entry per CDR3 protein. The profile shows about 1.4 million distinct CDR3 sequences, 45% to 70% of them singletons. Sequences were obtained from blood. The receptors stem from a man aged 18 to 35 in good health.

The gene calls are TRBV5-6 and TRBJ1-1, with a possible D match to TRBD1 (5 bases). In germline, CDR1 is SGHDT, CDR2 YYEEEE. The germline V and J ends were trimmed by 2 bases and 1 base, with 12 bases remaining between them. The CDR3 totals 15 residues. The CDR3 sequence: CASSLRVGGNTEAFF. CDR3 nucleotide sequence: TGTGCCAGCAGCTTAAGGGTGGGGGGGAACACTGAAGCTTTCTTT. Full variable domain (rest looked up from reference TRBV5-6 and TRBJ1-1): DAGVTQSPTHLIKTRGQQVTLRCSPKSGHDTVSWYQQALGQGPQFIFQYYEEEERQRGNFPDRFSGHQFPNYSSELNVNALLLGDSALYLCASSLRVGGNTEAFFGQGTRLTVV.

The rearrangement joins TRBV9 to TRBJ2-3; no clear D gene. This CDR3 comprises 15 residues. The V gene's germline CDR1 is SGDLS and CDR2 YYNGEE. Between the trimmed V and J ends, which lost 0 bases and 7 bases, there was a span of 15 bases. DNA for the CDR3: TGTGCCAGCAGCGTAGGCCCTGACCCTGGAAATACGCAGTATTTT. Protein product: CASSVGPDPGNTQYF. The variable domain in full, completed from reference TRBV9 and TRBJ2-3, reads DSGVTQTPKHLITATGQRVTLRCSPRSGDLSVYWYQQSLDQGLQFLIQYYNGEERAKGNILERFSAQQFPDLHSELNLSSLELGDSALYFCASSVGPDPGNTQYFGPGTRLTVL.

This chain uses TRBV27 with TRBJ2-3, with unresolved D. The CDR3 loop spans 14 amino acids. Germline lookup yields CDR1 MNHEY and CDR2 SMNVEV (reference sequence). Trimming took 4 bases from V and 3 from J, leaving 11 bases between them. The CDR3 DNA reads TGTGCCAGCAGTTCCGCCTTAATTACAGATACGCAGTATTTT. Translating it yields CASSSALITDTQYF.

This clonotype was detected a few times. The chain employs TRBV7-9 and TRBJ1-1; 7 bases match TRBD1. Germline V CDR1 and CDR2: SEHNR, FQNEAQ (reference sequence). The CDR3 length is 14 residues. Trimming at V came to 2 bases and at J to 3 bases, leaving 3 bases not matched to a gene. In DNA form, the CDR3 reads TGTGCCAGCAGCTTAAGACAGGGCGACACTGAAGCTTTCTTT. It translates to CASSLRQGDTEAFF.

J is TRBJ2-4 and V is TRBV5-1, with 7 bases that match TRBD2. The J call is uncertain, as TRBJ2-7 better fits the DNA end. The CDR3 has 16 amino acids. Germline V gene lookup returns CDR1 SGHRS and CDR2 YFSETQ. The CDR3: CASSFPGRERRYEQYF. The CDR3 DNA reads as TGCGCCAGCAGCTTTCCCGGGCGGGAGAGACGGTACGAGCAGTACTTC.

This clonotype came up once. This rearrangement joins TRBV9 to TRBJ2-7; perhaps TRBD2 as D (7 bases). CDR3 size: 15 residues. Trimming removed 0 bases from V and 4 bases from J, with 14 bases in between. Per germline, CDR1 SGDLS and CDR2 YYNGEE. The CDR3 spells CASSVATGRAYEQYF. CDR3 sequence (DNA): TGTGCCAGCAGCGTAGCAACAGGGAGGGCTTACGAGCAGTACTTC. Complete variable domain (other parts from reference TRBV9 and TRBJ2-7): DSGVTQTPKHLITATGQRVTLRCSPRSGDLSVYWYQQSLDQGLQFLIQYYNGEERAKGNILERFSAQQFPDLHSELNLSSLELGDSALYFCASSVATGRAYEQYFGPGTRLTVT.

The chain employs TRBV7-9 and TRBJ2-1; the D gene is possibly TRBD2 (6 bases). Germline V CDR1 and CDR2: SEHNR, FQNEAQ (reference sequence). This CDR3 contains 14 residues. The germline V and J ends were trimmed by 4 bases and 3 bases, with 10 bases remaining between them. CDR3: CASSWDSGYNEQFF. The CDR3 DNA follows: TGTGCCAGCAGCTGGGATAGCGGCTACAATGAGCAGTTCTTC.

The chain carries TRBV6-5 and TRBJ1-1, with D possibly being TRBD1 (5 bases). Germline-derived CDR1 and CDR2 are MNHEY and SVGAGI. The CDR3 runs to 14 residues. V lost 7 bases and J 3 bases, leaving 15 bases between the germline ends. The CDR3 is CASNRRGGDTEAFF. Here the CDR3 DNA reads TGTGCCAGCAACCGACGGGGGGGAGACACTGAAGCTTTCTTT.

The V gene is TRBV5-1, the J gene TRBJ2-1, with D uncertain. Trimming took off 3 bases at V and 3 bases at J, with 13 bases between the two ends. This CDR3 region has 15 residues. The germline V gene encodes CDR1 SGHRS and CDR2 YFSETQ. The CDR3: CASSSDQASYNEQFF. CDR3 DNA: TGCGCCAGCAGCTCGGATCAGGCAAGCTACAATGAGCAGTTCTTC. Variable domain in full (rest from reference TRBV5-1 and TRBJ2-1): KAGVTQTPRYLIKTRGQQVTLSCSPISGHRSVSWYQQTPGQGLQFLFEYFSETQRNKGNFPGRFSGRQFSNSRSEMNVSTLELGDSALYLCASSSDQASYNEQFFGPGTRLTVL.

Only a few counts were recorded for this clonotype. The chain carries TRBV18 and TRBJ2-5; the D is unclear. CDR1 and CDR2 (germline): KGHSH, LQKENI. CDR3 length: 11 residues. V dropped 6 bases and J dropped 7 bases, with 9 bases sitting between them. CDR3 sequence: CASSSQRTQYF. CDR3 DNA sequence: TGTGCCAGCTCCTCCCAACGGACCCAGTACTTC.

Concerning this clonotype: The junction does not match germline at one end; this may be a read error. The gene calls are TRBV29-1 and TRBJ2-1; 9 bases agree with TRBD2. This CDR3 has 14 amino acids. Germline V gene lookup returns CDR1 SQVTM and CDR2 ANQGSEA. In DNA form, the CDR3 reads TGCAGCGTTGAAGACGAGCGGGAGGTGGGTGAGCACTTCTTC. The encoded protein is CSVEDEREVGEHFF.

The V call is TRBV20-1, the J call TRBJ2-1; perhaps TRBD2 as D (6 bases). This CDR3 has 14 amino acids. Germline CDR1 DFQATT, CDR2 SNEGSKA (reference sequence). With 5 bases removed from V and 8 bases from J, the gap between germline ends came to 19 bases. CDR3 bases: TGCAGTGCTGACGGGGGAGCCATAGGGGATGAGCAGTTCTTC. The encoded protein is CSADGGAIGDEQFF.

CDR3 amino acids: CASREQTGVSEAFF. The CDR3, as DNA: TGCGCCAGCCGCGAACAAACAGGGGTGAGTGAAGCTTTCTTT. V usage is TRBV5-1 and J usage is TRBJ1-1, with 7 bases aligning to TRBD1. V lost 7 bases to trimming and J lost 7 bases; unmatched junction nucleotides: 13. This CDR3 region has 14 residues. CDR1 is SGHRS and CDR2 is YFSETQ in the germline V gene.

This clonotype was seen more than once but under ten times. This chain connects TRBV5-1 to TRBJ1-2; D not certain. The CDR3 is made up of 15 amino acids. V gave up 0 bases and J gave up 4 bases, with 13 bases separating them. Germline V gene lookup returns CDR1 SGHRS and CDR2 YFSETQ. CDR3: CASSLEVPKIYGYTF. The CDR3 DNA follows: TGCGCCAGCAGCTTGGAAGTTCCGAAGATCTATGGCTACACCTTC.

The rearrangement joins TRBV12-3 or TRBV12-4 to TRBJ2-1; 10 bases map to TRBD1. V shed 6 bases and J 7 bases; nucleotides not matched to a gene: 12. This CDR3 has 16 amino acids. The CDR3 DNA reads TGTGCCAGCAGCCGGAACGACAGGGGGCGAGCAAATGAGCAGTTCTTC. It codes for CASSRNDRGRANEQFF.

This clonotype was seen at least ten times. The genes are TRBV2 and TRBJ2-7; the match to TRBD1 covers 9 bases. In germline, CDR1 is SNHLY, CDR2 FYNNEI. The CDR3 length is 14 residues. Germline trimming cut 4 bases from V and 6 bases from J; bases unmatched to any gene: 7. DNA of the CDR3: TGTGCCAGCAGTGGGCTGGACAGGGGAGGCGAGCAGTACTTC. It yields the protein CASSGLDRGGEQYF. The full variable domain, with the rest looked up from reference TRBV2 and TRBJ2-7, is EPEVTQTPSHQVTQMGQEVILRCVPISNHLYFYWYRQILGQKVEFLVSFYNNEISEKSEIFDDQFSVERPDGSNFTLKIRSTKLEDSAMYFCASSGLDRGGEQYFGPGTRLTVT.

CDR3 amino acids: CASSQSELAAYYNEQFF. The DNA for the CDR3 is TGCGCCAGCAGCCAATCAGAACTAGCGGCCTATTACAATGAGCAGTTCTTC. V is TRBV4-1 and J is TRBJ2-1; 8 bases fit TRBD2. After removal of 2 bases from V and 4 bases from J, the junction contained 10 bases not matched to a gene. The CDR3 is made up of 17 amino acids. CDR1 is MGHRA and CDR2 is YSYEKL in the germline V gene.

The chain couples TRBV21-1 to TRBJ2-1; TRBD2 is taken as the D call from the table, unchecked against the DNA. The J call may be mistaken, given a closer DNA end match to TRBJ2-7. TRBV21-1 corresponds to a pseudogene. This CDR3 comprises 14 residues. The CDR3 here is CASSRLAGASEQYF. Written as DNA, the CDR3 is TGTGCCAGCAGCAGACTAGCGGGGGCCTCCGAGCAGTACTTC.

V is TRBV29-1 and J is TRBJ2-3; 14 bases are a match to TRBD2. The V gene's germline CDR1 is SQVTM and CDR2 ANQGSEA. The J segment lost 5 bases and the V segment lost 3 bases, leaving 4 bases of the junction unmatched. CDR3 length equals 15 residues. CDR3 sequence reads: CSVDFGTSGGDTQYF. In DNA, the CDR3 is TGCAGCGTTGATTTTGGGACTAGCGGGGGAGATACGCAGTATTTT.